This T cell receptor beta chain was identified during a study of cytomegalovirus exposure and HLA in healthy donors. The overall study: Earlier, fewer than 140 million unique TCR beta sequences were recovered from roughly 200 million T cells by an analysis.

The V gene end was trimmed by 5 bases and the J gene end by 6 bases; junction bases not matched to a gene: 9. CDR1 is SGHTA, CDR2 FQGNSA, per germline. The CDR3 is 15 amino acids. The primer mix had 60 Vbeta and 13 Jbeta primers. TCRdb keeps only in-frame clones here, not all; method: immunoSEQ multiplex PCR. The sample lists 90,000 to 130,000 clones, around 86% seen once, with 1.5% to 2% in the top ten. This TCR was sampled from a man in his forties in good health and CMV-seronegative. The chain carries TRBV7-2 and TRBJ2-1; 8 positions match TRBD2. The sequenced sample consisted of PBMCs. The CDR3 nucleotides are TGTGCCAGCAGCCAAAGGCGGGGGGACGGCAATGAGCAGTTCTTC. Translation gives CASSQRRGDGNEQFF.